Listed here are 8 T cell receptor beta chains from one sample, sequenced in a study of T cell repertoires in cytomegalovirus infection. TCRdb fed the reads into MiXCR, producing one record per CDR3 protein. This sample yields hundreds of thousands of distinct CDR3 sequences, of which roughly 42% are seen a single time; 40% to 50% belongs to the top ten. The antigens these receptors bind are not known. This specimen consisted of cultured PBMCs, obtained from culture after CMV antigen stimulation. The receptors here all came from a human donor in good health (CMV status not recorded). Some clones in this sample may be carry-over from other donors' samples.

DNA of the CDR3: TGTGCCAGCACCTTTCACGGGCCCGGGGTCGAGCAGTACTTC. Translated, it gives CASTFHGPGVEQYF. The V gene is TRBV2, the J gene TRBJ2-7, with D possibly matching TRBD2 (5 bases). The CDR3 runs 14 residues. Germline lookup yields CDR1 SNHLY and CDR2 FYNNEI. The germline V and J ends were trimmed by 7 bases and 6 bases, with 19 bases remaining between them.

This clonotype was counted only a few times. The J gene is TRBJ2-7, the V gene TRBV7-6, with a possible D match to TRBD2 (5 bases). The CDR3 runs 13 residues. Trimming shortened V by 2 bases and J by 6 bases, and 11 bases separated the two germline ends. Germline loops: CDR1 SGHVS, CDR2 FNYEAQ. The CDR3 coding sequence is TGTGCCAGCAGCTTACGGGATTGGGGCGAGCAGTACTTC. This sequence encodes CASSLRDWGEQYF.

The chain combines TRBV2 with TRBJ2-7; D is unclear. Trimming stripped 8 bases from V and 2 bases from J, with 19 bases between. CDR1 and CDR2 from the germline V gene are SNHLY and FYNNEI. The length of the CDR3 is 15 residues. The CDR3 loop is CASAVDRSFPYEQYF. CDR3 DNA: TGTGCCAGCGCTGTTGATAGATCCTTCCCCTACGAGCAGTACTTC. Complete variable domain (other parts from reference TRBV2 and TRBJ2-7): EPEVTQTPSHQVTQMGQEVILRCVPISNHLYFYWYRQILGQKVEFLVSFYNNEISEKSEIFDDQFSVERPDGSNFTLKIRSTKLEDSAMYFCASAVDRSFPYEQYFGPGTRLTVT.

This clonotype was seen only a few times. This sequence joins TRBV7-2 and TRBJ2-7, with D maybe TRBD2 (7 bases). Trimming removed 5 bases from V and 2 bases from J, with 16 bases in between. Germline V lookup: CDR1 SGHTA, CDR2 FQGNSA. This CDR3 has 15 residues. The CDR3 here is CASSQRGGLAYEQYF. For the CDR3, the DNA is TGTGCCAGCAGCCAAAGGGGGGGGTTAGCCTACGAGCAGTACTTC. Supplemented by reference TRBV7-2 and TRBJ2-7, the full variable domain reads GAGVSQSPSNKVTEKGKDVELRCDPISGHTALYWYRQSLGQGLEFLIYFQGNSAPDKSGLPSDRFSAERTGGSVSTLTIQRTQQEDSAVYLCASSQRGGLAYEQYFGPGTRLTVT.

This clonotype was seen only a few times. The chain uses TRBV7-8 and TRBJ2-3; TRBD2 aligns across 12 bases. From germline, CDR1 is SGHVS and CDR2 FQNEAQ. V was clipped by 0 bases and J by 7 bases; unmatched bases: 8. This CDR3 spans 17 amino acids. The CDR3 nucleotides read TGTGCCAGCAGCTTAGCCCTCACTAGCGGGGGGTTAAATACGCAGTATTTT. This encodes CASSLALTSGGLNTQYF.

Only a few counts were recorded for this clonotype. V gene TRBV11-2 combines with J gene TRBJ2-3; D unresolved. The CDR3 loop spans 14 amino acids. The germline CDR1 and CDR2 sequences are SGHAT and FQNNGV. V gave up 0 bases and J gave up 3 bases, with 7 bases separating them. The CDR3 reads CASSLDGLTDTQYF. Here the CDR3 DNA reads TGTGCCAGCAGCTTAGACGGGTTAACAGATACGCAGTATTTT.

The genes are TRBV6-1 and TRBJ2-3; no clear D. The CDR3 totals 14 residues. Germline lookup yields CDR1 MNHNS and CDR2 SASEGT. Trimming removed 6 bases from V and 0 bases from J, with 10 bases in between. CDR3 nucleotides: TGTGCCAGCAGACGGACGTTTAGCACAGATACGCAGTATTTT. It specifies CASRRTFSTDTQYF.

In its sample, this clonotype was seen a few times. The chain is built from TRBV11-2 and TRBJ2-7; 7 nucleotides agree with TRBD2. Germline-derived CDR1 and CDR2 are SGHAT and FQNNGV. The V and J ends lost 5 bases and 6 bases, in that order; junction bases with no gene match: 7. CDR3 length equals 13 residues. CDR3 in amino acids: CASSHTSGIEQYF. In DNA, the CDR3 is TGTGCCAGCAGCCACACGAGCGGGATCGAGCAGTACTTC.